Below are 17 T cell receptor beta chains sequenced from a single sample in a study of cytomegalovirus exposure and HLA in healthy donors (dated by TCRdb to about 2017). The receptor library was made with the immunoSEQ multiplex PCR assay. For the multiplex PCR, a mixture combining 60 forward primers for TCR Vbeta segments and 13 reverse primers for TCR Jbeta segments was used. Here the immuneACCESS table is served through TCRdb, limited to in-frame sequences with V and J called. Missing clones are a known gap in these copies; in checked studies unresolved V genes cover under half, and the rest lacks a known reason. The table for this sample records 90,000 to 120,000 clones. The ten top clones hold 0.59% of the sample. The source material was PBMCs. The receptors originated from a man aged 50 to 60 in good health and CMV-seronegative.

V is TRBV11-2 and J is TRBJ1-5; 7 bases map to TRBD1. Germline V CDR1 and CDR2: SGHAT, FQNNGV. The CDR3 loop spans 13 amino acids. The J segment lost 5 bases and the V segment lost 4 bases, leaving 2 bases of the junction unmatched. CDR3 sequence (DNA): TGTGCCAGCAGCTCCGGGACAGATCAGCCCCAGCATTTT. Translated, it gives CASSSGTDQPQHF.

CDR3 sequence reads: CASSRGEGQPQHF. The CDR3 DNA reads TGTGCCAGTAGTCGCGGGGAGGGTCAGCCCCAGCATTTT. This chain joins TRBV19 and TRBJ1-5; D ambiguous. Trimming left V 5 bases short and J 6 bases short, with 11 bases between. CDR3 length: 13 amino acids. CDR1 is LNHDA, CDR2 SQIVND, per germline (reference sequence).

DNA for the CDR3: TGTGCCAGCAGTTTGGGGACAGGGGTTGGCACTGAAGCTTTCTTT. It is translated as CASSLGTGVGTEAFF. The V gene is TRBV28, the J gene TRBJ1-1; the match to TRBD1 covers 10 bases. CDR1 is MDHEN and CDR2 is SYDVKM in the germline V gene. This CDR3 contains 15 residues. V was clipped by 3 bases and J by 4 bases; unmatched bases: 5.

The chain links TRBV7-9 to TRBJ2-1; 9 bases line up with TRBD1. CDR3 length: 16 amino acids. With 0 bases clipped from V and 8 bases from J, the junction kept 8 bases outside the gene matches. Germline V gene lookup returns CDR1 SEHNR and CDR2 FQNEAQ (reference sequence). The CDR3 DNA reads as TGTGCCAGCAGCTTAGCATACGGGACAGGGATCCATGAGCAGTTCTTC. Translated: CASSLAYGTGIHEQFF.

This chain joins TRBV21-1 and TRBJ2-5; the tabulated D call, TRBD1, remains unverified against the DNA. TRBV21-1 is shown as a pseudogene. The CDR3 consists of 15 residues. The CDR3 bases are TGTGCCAGCAGCAACCCGGGACAGAATGAAGAGACCCAGTACTTC. Translation gives CASSNPGQNEETQYF.

The chain couples TRBV5-6 to TRBJ1-3; 9 nucleotides align to TRBD1. Losses at the gene ends were 4 bases for V and 7 bases for J; bases not matched to a gene: 12. The CDR3 extends over 16 amino acids. In germline, CDR1 is SGHDT, CDR2 YYEEEE. CDR3 loop: CASSPGGDRATNTIYF. The CDR3 DNA follows: TGTGCCAGCAGCCCGGGGGGGGACAGGGCTACCAACACCATATATTTT.

V and J are TRBV18 and TRBJ1-2; 8 bases align to TRBD1. Germline CDR1 and CDR2: KGHSH and LQKENI. The CDR3 length is 14 residues. The V gene end was trimmed by 2 bases and the J gene end by 4 bases; junction bases not matched to a gene: 3. The CDR3 DNA reads as TGTGCCAGCTCACCAGGACAGGGTACCTATGGCTACACCTTC. Amino acid sequence: CASSPGQGTYGYTF.

This chain links TRBV18 with TRBJ2-3, with TRBD1 identical over 12 bases. Germline V gene lookup returns CDR1 KGHSH and CDR2 LQKENI. The ends lost 4 bases at V and 2 bases at J; junction bases unmatched: 4. The CDR3 has 16 residues. The CDR3 is CASSQGTGGFTDTQYF. The CDR3 DNA sequence: TGTGCCAGCTCACAAGGGACAGGGGGCTTCACAGATACGCAGTATTTT.

V and J are TRBV9 and TRBJ1-3, with a possible D match to TRBD1 (6 bases). Germline loops: CDR1 SGDLS, CDR2 YYNGEE. Deletions cut 0 bases from V and 4 bases from J, with 14 bases between. The CDR3 is 16 amino acids. CDR3 loop: CASSVGGGTPGNTIYF. The CDR3 DNA sequence: TGTGCCAGCAGCGTAGGAGGGGGAACACCAGGAAACACCATATATTTT.

The chain combines TRBV6-5 with TRBJ1-4, with D possibly TRBD1 on 6 matching bases. Trimming cost V 4 bases and J 4 bases, with 13 bases left between them. CDR1 and CDR2 from the germline V gene are MNHEY and SVGAGI. This CDR3 is 15 amino acids long. CDR3 in amino acids: CASSSGQFNNEKLFF. The DNA of the CDR3 is TGTGCCAGCAGTTCAGGACAGTTTAATAATGAAAAACTGTTTTTT.

V usage is TRBV21-1 and J usage is TRBJ2-3; TRBD2, the table's D call, lacks a check against the DNA. TRBV21-1 is shown as a pseudogene. The CDR3 has 24 amino acids. The CDR3 spells CASSKSSQFSAGKLWRSSTDTQYF. As DNA, the CDR3 is TGTGCCAGCAGCAAAAGCTCCCAGTTTTCTGCCGGGAAACTTTGGCGGTCTAGCACAGATACGCAGTATTTT.

J is TRBJ1-1 and V is TRBV7-6; 7 nucleotides align to TRBD1. The CDR3 runs 15 residues. V lost 4 bases to trimming and J lost 0 bases; unmatched junction nucleotides: 5. The V gene's germline CDR1 is SGHVS and CDR2 FNYEAQ. CDR3: CASSSSTGMNTEAFF. CDR3 bases: TGTGCCAGCAGCTCATCGACAGGGATGAACACTGAAGCTTTCTTT.

The chain uses TRBV7-2 and TRBJ1-1; tentatively, D is TRBD1 (6 bases). Germline V gene lookup returns CDR1 SGHTA and CDR2 FQGNSA. The CDR3 has 14 residues. Trimming removed 5 bases at V and 3 bases at J, with 13 bases between. The DNA for the CDR3 is TGTGCCAGCAGCCTACAGGGTGTGGACACTGAAGCTTTCTTT. Translating gives CASSLQGVDTEAFF.

CDR3 sequence (DNA): TGCGCCAGCAGGGCCGGGACATTCGCCTACGAGCAGTACTTC. Translating gives CASRAGTFAYEQYF. This rearrangement joins TRBV5-1 to TRBJ2-7; D is perhaps TRBD1 (6 bases). This CDR3 has 14 residues. Germline CDR1 and CDR2: SGHRS and YFSETQ. Trimming stripped 5 bases from V and 2 bases from J, with 14 bases between.

The V gene is TRBV5-1, the J gene TRBJ2-5; no definite D call. In germline, CDR1 is SGHRS, CDR2 YFSETQ. The CDR3 has 13 residues. With 4 bases removed from V and 0 bases from J, the gap between germline ends came to 7 bases. CDR3 sequence: CASSAEYQETQYF. The CDR3 DNA is TGCGCCAGCAGCGCAGAATACCAAGAGACCCAGTACTTC.

CDR3: CASSFPGTGGKPLTF. The CDR3 bases are TGTGCCAGCAGCTTCCCGGGGACAGGGGGGAAACCACTCACCTTC. This chain uses TRBV7-2 with TRBJ1-2; 11 nucleotides agree with TRBD1. Germline V gene sequence: CDR1 SGHTA, CDR2 FQGNSA. After removal of 3 bases from V and 13 bases from J, the junction contained 13 bases not matched to a gene. The CDR3 is made up of 15 amino acids.

The chain couples TRBV27 to TRBJ1-4, with TRBD1 identical over 9 bases. J was trimmed by 3 bases and V by 3 bases; bases with no gene match: 14. Germline CDR1 MNHEY, CDR2 SMNVEV (reference sequence). The CDR3 runs 19 residues. The CDR3 coding sequence is TGTGCCAGCAGTTTCCGTCCCGGGACAGGGATTGGGCCTAATGAAAAACTGTTTTTT. Encoded protein: CASSFRPGTGIGPNEKLFF.